The following is a T cell receptor (beta chain) sequence with its context. This clone was detected only a few times. Its target antigen remains unknown. No much larger clone is present one base from it, and per-base qualities are unavailable. The library was generated by PCR. The data were produced on an Illumina HiSeq 4000. High-throughput sequencing was used to profile the CDR3 region of the TCR beta-chain in every patient. Per the source publication's procedure: The researchers built a classifier to tell apart papillary thyroid cancer patients with distant metastasis, based on CDR3 differences among clinicopathological groups. The Shannon index was used to measure repertoire diversity, and the Morisita-Horn index was used to measure how similar tumor and blood repertoires were. TCRdb itself trimmed the public reads at Q25 with fastp, ran MiXCR and retained productive beta chains. Here the V and J calls rest on TCRdb's processing, not on the authors' analysis. This sample has around 45,000 clones in its table, and around 3.1% of those were observed once. The ten largest clones capture approximately 10% of the sample.

The data derive from a study of metastatic and nonmetastatic thyroid tumors (TCRdb year 2020). With regard to the full study: Repertoires were compared across peripheral blood and tumor or nodule tissue samples from malignant and benign thyroid patients. The paper's findings and limits, for the study overall: In both blood and tumor samples, malignant tumors were reported to have significantly higher TCR beta diversity than benign nodules.

Before undergoing thyroid surgery, none of the patients had been given any kind of treatment. Using T-cell receptor beta sequencing, the researchers looked back retrospectively at clinical samples from patients, gathered between about 2011 and 2018. For this chain, trimming is 6 bases at the V end and 10 bases at the J end, and the number of junction bases without a gene match is 11. The CDR3, cysteine through phenylalanine, is 14 amino acids long. Of the read, only the CDR3 DNA is kept; its 42 bases are in frame from base 1. As encoded in the germline V gene, CDR1 is MNHNS while CDR2 is SASEGT. The specimen was blood. The receptor comes from a female donor with papillary thyroid cancer or a benign thyroid nodule (not recorded which). Some clones in this sample may be carry-over from other donors' samples. The chain is made from TRBV6-1 and TRBJ2-1; TRBD2 fits 8 bases in the junction. The DNA sequence follows: TGTGCCAGCAGGCGATCGGGCCGGGGGGGCGAGCAGTTCTTC. Its amino acids are CASRRSGRGGEQFF.